The 30 T cell receptor beta chains reported below all come from one sample, sequenced in a study of shared clonotypes between healthy human individuals. CD45RO-negative, CCR7-selected cells formed the naive CD8 fraction, which excluded terminally differentiated effector memory CD45RA+ cells. TCRdb keeps only in-frame clones here, not all; method: immunoSEQ multiplex PCR. The table has about 2.1 million clones, about 93% seen once. The sample comprised naive CD8+ T cells from PBMCs. Receptor source: a man between 18 and 29 years old in good health. Some clones in this sample may be carry-over from other donors' samples.

The rearrangement uses TRBV7-9 and TRBJ2-3; 8 nucleotides match TRBD2. V lost 5 bases and J lost 3; bases outside the gene matches: 7. The germline gives CDR1 SEHNR, CDR2 FQNEAQ (reference sequence). This CDR3 is 15 amino acids long. The CDR3 coding sequence is TGTGCCAGCAGCCTTCCCGAGCGGGAGACAGATACGCAGTATTTT. Its protein is CASSLPERETDTQYF.

This chain uses TRBV10-3 with TRBJ2-7, with 7 bases fitting TRBD2. CDR1 ENHRY and CDR2 SYGVKD come from the germline V gene. The CDR3 sequence is 16 residues long. After removal of 4 bases from V and 5 bases from J, the junction contained 14 bases not matched to a gene. CDR3 protein: CAISGTVTSLADEQYF. Written as DNA, the CDR3 is TGTGCCATCAGTGGAACGGTTACAAGTCTAGCGGACGAGCAGTACTTC.

V and J are TRBV4-3 and TRBJ2-7; 9 positions agree with TRBD2. Germline values: CDR1 LGHNA, CDR2 YSLEER. V lost 0 bases to trimming and J lost 2 bases; unmatched junction nucleotides: 8. The CDR3 length is 17 residues. CDR3 residues: CASSQDREREAAYEQYF. CDR3 DNA: TGCGCCAGCAGCCAAGATAGAGAGCGGGAGGCCGCCTACGAGCAGTACTTC.

The J gene is TRBJ2-7, the V gene TRBV9; 12 bases are shared with TRBD2. The CDR3 consists of 17 residues. CDR1 is SGDLS, CDR2 YYNGEE, per germline. V dropped 0 bases and J dropped 4; count of bases not matched to a gene: 8. The CDR3 loop is CASSVAPLAGGIYEQYF. The CDR3 region has the DNA TGTGCCAGCAGCGTAGCGCCCCTAGCGGGAGGGATATACGAGCAGTACTTC.

The rearrangement uses TRBV19 and TRBJ1-1; 7 bases are a match to TRBD1. The CDR3 length is 18 residues. Germline loops: CDR1 LNHDA, CDR2 SQIVND (reference sequence). V was pared by 7 bases and J by 0 bases, with 17 bases of the junction left unmatched. The CDR3 spells CASTINPPDRFMNTEAFF. The CDR3 region has the DNA TGTGCCAGTACCATAAACCCCCCGGACAGGTTCATGAACACTGAAGCTTTCTTT. Full variable domain (missing parts from reference TRBV19 and TRBJ1-1): DGGITQSPKYLFRKEGQNVTLSCEQNLNHDAMYWYRQDPGQGLRLIYYSQIVNDFQKGDIAEGYSVSREKKESFPLTVTSAQKNPTAFYLCASTINPPDRFMNTEAFFGQGTRLTVV.

The chain carries TRBV4-3 and TRBJ2-1; perhaps TRBD2 as D (5 bases). Germline V lookup: CDR1 LGHNA, CDR2 YSLEER. The CDR3 contains 16 residues. Trimming took 0 bases from V and 6 from J, leaving 15 bases between them. In DNA form, the CDR3 reads TGCGCCAGCAGCCAAGACCATAGGGAGACGTCCAATGAGCAGTTCTTC. Translating it yields CASSQDHRETSNEQFF.

Points on this clone: Other DNA sequences of this sample code for an identical CDR3. CDR3 sequence (DNA): TGTGCCAGCAGCTTAGGAGGCAACTACGAGCAGTACTTC. Amino acids: CASSLGGNYEQYF. The chain joins TRBV7-8 to TRBJ2-7, with D unclear. V lost 1 base and J 3 bases, leaving 7 bases between the germline ends. From germline, CDR1 is SGHVS and CDR2 FQNEAQ. CDR3 length: 13 residues.

The chain couples TRBV7-9 to TRBJ1-1, with 10 nucleotides matching TRBD1. Trimming removed 2 bases from V and 6 bases from J; junction bases left unmatched: 6. The CDR3 consists of 15 residues. The V gene's germline CDR1 is SEHNR and CDR2 FQNEAQ (reference sequence). CDR3 bases: TGTGCCAGCAGCTTAATGACAGGGGGCGTGGCTGAAGCTTTCTTT. This sequence encodes CASSLMTGGVAEAFF.

This clone was detected once. The CDR3 sequence: CASSSLGQTLSDNEKLFF. The CDR3, as DNA: TGTGCCAGCAGCTCCCTAGGACAGACCTTGAGTGATAATGAAAAACTGTTTTTT. The chain joins TRBV11-2 to TRBJ1-4; the D gene is possibly TRBD1 (6 bases). Per the germline V gene, CDR1 is SGHAT and CDR2 is FQNNGV. The V end lost 4 bases, the J end lost 4 bases, and 22 bases lay between the germline ends. The CDR3 extends over 18 amino acids.

The chain joins TRBV19 to TRBJ2-5, with 7 nucleotides matching TRBD2. Germline values: CDR1 LNHDA, CDR2 SQIVND (reference sequence). V gave up 4 bases and J gave up 1 base; unmatched junction bases: 6. CDR3 size: 15 residues. The CDR3 protein is CASSNQRGTQETQYF. The CDR3 DNA reads TGTGCCAGTAGTAACCAGCGGGGTACCCAAGAGACCCAGTACTTC.

The V gene is TRBV4-3, the J gene TRBJ2-1; 12 bases map to TRBD2. The CDR3 has 15 residues. Germline loops: CDR1 LGHNA, CDR2 YSLEER. V dropped 3 bases and J dropped 9; count of bases not matched to a gene: 6. Here the CDR3 DNA reads TGCGCCAGCAGCCAGGGACTAGCGGGTCTTACTGAGCAGTTCTTC. Its translation: CASSQGLAGLTEQFF.

This sequence joins TRBV7-9 and TRBJ2-3, with D possibly TRBD2 on 5 matching bases. The germline CDR1 and CDR2 sequences are SEHNR and FQNEAQ (reference sequence). There are 13 residues in the CDR3. Trimming removed 7 bases at V and 0 bases at J, with 8 bases between. CDR3 nucleotide sequence: TGTGCCAGCAATAGCGCGAGCACAGATACGCAGTATTTT. This codes for CASNSASTDTQYF.

V gene TRBV19 combines with J gene TRBJ2-7; D could derive from TRBD1 or TRBD2 (5 bases each). Germline CDR1 and CDR2: LNHDA and SQIVND (reference sequence). This CDR3 spans 15 amino acids. The V end was cut by 0 bases, the J end by 5 bases, with 14 bases between. The CDR3: CASSIDLGTFDEQYF. The CDR3 coding sequence is TGTGCCAGTAGTATAGATCTAGGGACCTTTGACGAGCAGTACTTC.

This clone was found a few times. The chain uses TRBV11-2 and TRBJ1-2; D may be TRBD1 (6 bases). The germline CDR1 and CDR2 sequences are SGHAT and FQNNGV. The V gene lost 4 bases and the J gene lost 4 bases, with 10 bases spanning the gap. The CDR3 has 13 amino acids. CDR3 sequence reads: CASSSDSFYGYTF. For the CDR3, the DNA is TGTGCCAGCAGCTCGGACAGTTTCTATGGCTACACCTTC.

The gene calls are TRBV7-3 and TRBJ2-7; D perhaps matches TRBD1 (6 bases). V dropped 5 bases and J dropped 4 bases, with 15 bases sitting between them. CDR3 size: 14 residues. CDR1 and CDR2 from the germline V gene are SGHTA and FQGTGA. The CDR3 DNA is TGTGCCAGCAGCGGGGGCGGCTCGAGGTACGAGCAGTACTTC. Translation: CASSGGGSRYEQYF. Full variable domain (remainder filled in from reference TRBV7-3 and TRBJ2-7): GAGVSQTPSNKVTEKGKYVELRCDPISGHTALYWYRQSLGQGPEFLIYFQGTGAADDSGLPNDRFFAVRPEGSVSTLKIQRTERGDSAVYLCASSGGGSRYEQYFGPGTRLTVT.

This chain joins TRBV9 and TRBJ2-5; D ambiguous. Trimming took off 3 bases at V and 2 bases at J, with 8 bases between the two ends. This CDR3 has 13 amino acids. Germline CDR1 is SGDLS and CDR2 is YYNGEE. This CDR3 reads CASSDTNQETQYF. The CDR3 nucleotides read TGTGCCAGCAGCGACACCAATCAAGAGACCCAGTACTTC.

The CDR3 sequence: CASSLAVSGVRGPLNTEAFF. The CDR3 bases are TGCGCCAGCAGCTTGGCCGTTAGTGGGGTTCGCGGGCCGCTGAACACTGAAGCTTTCTTT. The chain uses TRBV5-1 and TRBJ1-1; D is ambiguous. The CDR3 totals 20 residues. Germline V gene lookup returns CDR1 SGHRS and CDR2 YFSETQ. Trimming removed 0 bases from V and 0 bases from J, with 24 bases in between.

For this clone: This same CDR3 is encoded by further DNA sequences in the sample. The J gene is TRBJ1-5, the V gene TRBV5-6, with TRBD1 as a possible D gene (6 bases). The CDR3 has 15 amino acids. CDR1 is SGHDT, CDR2 YYEEEE, per germline. V was pared by 3 bases and J by 2 bases, with 12 bases between. CDR3 nucleotides: TGTGCCAGCAGCTCCGGAGGGGGTGGCAATCAGCCCCAGCATTTT. It translates to CASSSGGGGNQPQHF.

The chain has TRBV5-6 and TRBJ2-1; D is unclear. Germline assignment: CDR1 SGHDT and CDR2 YYEEEE. Trimming stripped 7 bases from V and 8 bases from J, with 13 bases between. The CDR3 contains 12 residues. This chain's CDR3 is CASGWFGHEQFF. As DNA, the CDR3 is TGTGCCAGCGGTTGGTTTGGCCATGAGCAGTTCTTC. The variable domain in full, with the rest retrieved from reference TRBV5-6 and TRBJ2-1, is DAGVTQSPTHLIKTRGQQVTLRCSPKSGHDTVSWYQQALGQGPQFIFQYYEEEERQRGNFPDRFSGHQFPNYSSELNVNALLLGDSALYLCASGWFGHEQFFGPGTRLTVL.

The chain couples TRBV19 to TRBJ1-2; 7 positions agree with TRBD1. Germline V gives CDR1 LNHDA, CDR2 SQIVND (reference sequence). The V and J ends lost 3 bases and 2 bases, in that order; junction bases with no gene match: 6. The CDR3 consists of 15 residues. The CDR3 DNA is TGTGCCAGTAGTATGGGTCAGGGGGGCAACTATGGCTACACCTTC. This codes for CASSMGQGGNYGYTF.

This chain links TRBV6-1 with TRBJ1-5; a weak D match, TRBD1 (5 bases). CDR3 size: 15 residues. Germline V gene sequence: CDR1 MNHNS, CDR2 SASEGT. With 0 bases removed from V and 1 base from J, the gap between germline ends came to 7 bases. The CDR3 DNA sequence: TGTGCCAGCAGTGAAGCGGGGGGGAGCAATCAGCCCCAGCATTTT. Protein product: CASSEAGGSNQPQHF.

The V and J genes are TRBV9 and TRBJ2-1; TRBD2 aligns across 8 bases. J gave up 0 bases and V 6 bases, and 8 bases lay outside the gene matches. Germline V gives CDR1 SGDLS, CDR2 YYNGEE. The CDR3 extends over 16 amino acids. The DNA for the CDR3 is TGTGCCAGCACCGTCGATAGCGGGAACTCCTACAATGAGCAGTTCTTC. Translating it yields CASTVDSGNSYNEQFF.

The rearrangement uses TRBV9 and TRBJ2-2, with 7 bases that match TRBD2. Losses at the gene ends were 2 bases for V and 3 bases for J; bases not matched to a gene: 4. The CDR3 runs to 15 residues. The germline V gene encodes CDR1 SGDLS and CDR2 YYNGEE. CDR3 residues: CASSVGDYYTGELFF. CDR3 bases: TGTGCCAGCAGCGTGGGGGACTATTACACCGGGGAGCTGTTTTTT. Based on the CDR3 plus reference TRBV9 and TRBJ2-2, the full variable domain is DSGVTQTPKHLITATGQRVTLRCSPRSGDLSVYWYQQSLDQGLQFLIQYYNGEERAKGNILERFSAQQFPDLHSELNLSSLELGDSALYFCASSVGDYYTGELFFGEGSRLTVL.

The genes are TRBV4-2 and TRBJ2-2, with D perhaps matching TRBD2 (6 bases). CDR3 length: 18 residues. Germline V CDR1 and CDR2: LGHNA, YNFKEQ. V lost 5 bases and J lost 2, with 21 bases in between. The CDR3 sequence is CASSTQWAGSLNTGELFF. The CDR3, as DNA: TGTGCCAGCAGCACGCAGTGGGCGGGATCGCTAAACACCGGGGAGCTGTTTTTT.

The chain couples TRBV5-1 to TRBJ2-7; TRBD2 aligns across 13 bases. After removal of 4 bases from V and 4 bases from J, the junction contained 5 bases not matched to a gene. Germline lookup yields CDR1 SGHRS and CDR2 YFSETQ. There are 15 residues in the CDR3. As DNA, the CDR3 is TGCGCCAGCAGCGCAGGACTAGCGGGGGTTTACGAGCAGTACTTC. The encoded protein is CASSAGLAGVYEQYF. The variable domain in full, completed from reference TRBV5-1 and TRBJ2-7, reads KAGVTQTPRYLIKTRGQQVTLSCSPISGHRSVSWYQQTPGQGLQFLFEYFSETQRNKGNFPGRFSGRQFSNSRSEMNVSTLELGDSALYLCASSAGLAGVYEQYFGPGTRLTVT.

The chain carries TRBV25-1 and TRBJ2-7, with D possibly called TRBD1 or TRBD2 (5 bases each). The CDR3 totals 15 residues. Deletions cut 4 bases from V and 4 bases from J, with 17 bases between. CDR1 is MGHDK and CDR2 is SYGVNS in the germline V gene. The CDR3 reads CASSGGYLLFYEQYF. The DNA for the CDR3 is TGTGCCAGCAGTGGGGGGTACCTCCTATTTTACGAGCAGTACTTC.

This clone was observed a single time. The chain employs TRBV16 and TRBJ2-5; a possible D gene is TRBD1 (6 bases). From germline, CDR1 is KGHSY and CDR2 FQNENV. The CDR3 contains 15 residues. V was pared by 2 bases and J by 5 bases, with 15 bases between. CDR3 sequence: CASSQAGALGETQYF. DNA of the CDR3: TGTGCCAGCAGCCAAGCAGGGGCCCTGGGGGAGACCCAGTACTTC.

The chain recombines TRBV7-9 with TRBJ2-3, with D tentatively TRBD2 (8 bases). Trimming shortened V by 5 bases and J by 3 bases, and 15 bases separated the two germline ends. Per germline, CDR1 SEHNR and CDR2 FQNEAQ (reference sequence). The CDR3 totals 15 residues. CDR3 in amino acids: CASSPREGATDTQYF. The CDR3 nucleotides read TGTGCCAGCAGCCCCCGGGAGGGGGCAACAGATACGCAGTATTTT.

The chain is built from TRBV27 and TRBJ1-4; TRBD1 agrees at 10 bases. CDR1 and CDR2 from the germline V gene are MNHEY and SMNVEV (reference sequence). With V trimmed by 6 bases and J by 5 bases, 18 bases remained unmatched. The CDR3 consists of 19 residues. The DNA for the CDR3 is TGTGCCAGCAGCTCGACTAGAAGGACAGGGGGGCCTCCAAATGAAAAACTGTTTTTT. Its translation is CASSSTRRTGGPPNEKLFF.

This rearrangement joins TRBV7-9 to TRBJ2-7, with 7 bases fitting TRBD1. Unmatched junction bases numbered 13, after V lost 6 bases and J lost 5 bases. The CDR3 has 15 amino acids. Per germline, CDR1 SEHNR and CDR2 FQNEAQ (reference sequence). CDR3 protein: CASRGSRQGPDEQYF. The CDR3 DNA follows: TGTGCCAGCAGGGGATCCCGACAGGGTCCCGACGAGCAGTACTTC. The full variable domain, rest sourced from reference TRBV7-9 and TRBJ2-7, is DTGVSQNPRHKITKRGQNVTFRCDPISEHNRLYWYRQTLGQGPEFLTYFQNEAQLEKSRLLSDRFSAERPKGSFSTLEIQRTEQGDSAMYLCASRGSRQGPDEQYFGPGTRLTVT.